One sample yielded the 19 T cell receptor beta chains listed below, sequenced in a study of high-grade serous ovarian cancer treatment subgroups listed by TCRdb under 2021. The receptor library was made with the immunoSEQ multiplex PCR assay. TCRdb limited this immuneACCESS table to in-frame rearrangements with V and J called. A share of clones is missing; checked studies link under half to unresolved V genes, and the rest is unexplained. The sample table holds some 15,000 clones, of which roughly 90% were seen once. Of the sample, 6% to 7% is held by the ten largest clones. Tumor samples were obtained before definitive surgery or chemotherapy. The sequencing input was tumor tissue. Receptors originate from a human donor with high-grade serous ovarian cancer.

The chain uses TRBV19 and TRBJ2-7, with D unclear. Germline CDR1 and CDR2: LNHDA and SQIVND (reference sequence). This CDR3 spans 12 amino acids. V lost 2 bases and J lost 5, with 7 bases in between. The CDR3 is CASSIIGDEQYF. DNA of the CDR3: TGTGCCAGTAGTATAATTGGGGACGAGCAGTACTTC.

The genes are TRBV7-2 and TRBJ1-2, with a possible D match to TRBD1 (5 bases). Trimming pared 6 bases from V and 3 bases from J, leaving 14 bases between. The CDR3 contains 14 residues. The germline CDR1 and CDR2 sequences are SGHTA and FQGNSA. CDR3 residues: CASSLFGGDYGYTF. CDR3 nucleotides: TGTGCCAGCAGTTTATTCGGGGGTGACTATGGCTACACCTTC.

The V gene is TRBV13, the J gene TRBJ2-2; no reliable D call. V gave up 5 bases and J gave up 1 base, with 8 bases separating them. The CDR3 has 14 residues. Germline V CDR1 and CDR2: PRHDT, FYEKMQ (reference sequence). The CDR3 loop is CASSQELNTGELFF. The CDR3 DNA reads TGTGCCAGCAGCCAGGAATTGAACACCGGGGAGCTGTTTTTT.

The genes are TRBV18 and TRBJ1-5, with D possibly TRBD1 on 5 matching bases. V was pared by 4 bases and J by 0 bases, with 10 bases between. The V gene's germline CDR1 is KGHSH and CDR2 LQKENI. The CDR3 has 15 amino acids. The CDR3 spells CASSLQGYSNQPQHF. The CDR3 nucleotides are TGTGCCAGCTCACTTCAGGGTTATAGCAATCAGCCCCAGCATTTT.

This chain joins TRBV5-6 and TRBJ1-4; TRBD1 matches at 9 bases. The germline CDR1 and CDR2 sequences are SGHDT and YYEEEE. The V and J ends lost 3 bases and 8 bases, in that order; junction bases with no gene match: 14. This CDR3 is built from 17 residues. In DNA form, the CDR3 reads TGTGCCAGCAGCTCCCTCACCGGGACAGGGTTGAGAGAAAAACTGTTTTTT. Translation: CASSSLTGTGLREKLFF.

The CDR3: CASSKTGGAVNTGELFF. CDR3 nucleotide sequence: TGCGCCAGTAGTAAGACAGGGGGCGCGGTGAACACCGGGGAGCTGTTTTTT. The chain links TRBV5-1 to TRBJ2-2, with 10 bases identical to TRBD1. The CDR3 has 17 residues. V gave up 8 bases and J gave up 1 base; unmatched junction bases: 11. Germline-derived CDR1 and CDR2 are SGHRS and YFSETQ.

The CDR3 nucleotides read TGTGCCAGTAGAGCCCCTAGCACAGATACGCAGTATTTT. Translation: CASRAPSTDTQYF. The gene calls are TRBV19 and TRBJ2-3; D is unclear. This CDR3 is built from 13 residues. Trimming took 6 bases from V and 0 from J, leaving 7 bases between them. In germline, CDR1 is LNHDA, CDR2 SQIVND (reference sequence).

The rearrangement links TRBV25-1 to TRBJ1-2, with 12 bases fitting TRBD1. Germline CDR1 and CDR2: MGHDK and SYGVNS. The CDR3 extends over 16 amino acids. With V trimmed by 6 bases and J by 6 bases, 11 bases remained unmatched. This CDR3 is CASRSNRDRGQNGYTF. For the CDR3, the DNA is TGTGCCAGCAGATCGAACCGGGACAGGGGGCAAAATGGCTACACCTTC.

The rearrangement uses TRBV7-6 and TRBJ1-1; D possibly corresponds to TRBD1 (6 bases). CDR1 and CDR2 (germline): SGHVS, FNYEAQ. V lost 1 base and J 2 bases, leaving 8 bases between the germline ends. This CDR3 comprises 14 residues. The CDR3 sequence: CASSLVGGNTEAFF. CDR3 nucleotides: TGTGCCAGCAGCTTAGTTGGGGGCAACACTGAAGCTTTCTTT.

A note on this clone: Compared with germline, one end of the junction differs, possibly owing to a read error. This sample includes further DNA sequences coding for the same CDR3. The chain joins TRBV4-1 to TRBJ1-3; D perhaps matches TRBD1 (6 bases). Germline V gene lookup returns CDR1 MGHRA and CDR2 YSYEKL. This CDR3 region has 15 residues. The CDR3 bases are TGCGCCAGCAGCCGTGACAGGAACTCTGGAAACACTATATATTTT. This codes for CASSRDRNSGNTIYF.

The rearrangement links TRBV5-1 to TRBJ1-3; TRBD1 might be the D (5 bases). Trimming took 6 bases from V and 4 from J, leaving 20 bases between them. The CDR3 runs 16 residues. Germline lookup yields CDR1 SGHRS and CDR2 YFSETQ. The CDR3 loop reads CASTSGASELGNTIYF. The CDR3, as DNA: TGCGCCAGCACCTCCGGGGCCAGCGAATTAGGAAACACCATATATTTT.

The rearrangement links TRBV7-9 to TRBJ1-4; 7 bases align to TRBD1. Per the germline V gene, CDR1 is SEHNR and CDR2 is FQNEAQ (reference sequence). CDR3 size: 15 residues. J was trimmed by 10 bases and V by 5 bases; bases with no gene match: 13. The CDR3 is CASSTTGTANRKLFF. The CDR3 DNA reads TGTGCCAGCAGCACCACCGGGACAGCTAATAGAAAACTGTTTTTT. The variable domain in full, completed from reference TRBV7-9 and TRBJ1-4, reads DTGVSQNPRHKITKRGQNVTFRCDPISEHNRLYWYRQTLGQGPEFLTYFQNEAQLEKSRLLSDRFSAERPKGSFSTLEIQRTEQGDSAMYLCASSTTGTANRKLFFGSGTQLSVL.

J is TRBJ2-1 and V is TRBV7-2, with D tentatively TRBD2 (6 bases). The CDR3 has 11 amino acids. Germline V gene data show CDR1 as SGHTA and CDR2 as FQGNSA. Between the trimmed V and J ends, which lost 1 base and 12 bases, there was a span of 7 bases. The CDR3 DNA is TGTGCCAGCAGCTTAGTGGGGGGGCAGTTCTTC. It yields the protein CASSLVGGQFF.

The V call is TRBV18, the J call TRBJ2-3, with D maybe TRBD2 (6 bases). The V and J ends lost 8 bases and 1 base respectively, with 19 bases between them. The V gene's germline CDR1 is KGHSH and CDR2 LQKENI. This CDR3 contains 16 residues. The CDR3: CASPPADGGGTDTQYF. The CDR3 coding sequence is TGTGCCAGCCCGCCCGCGGATGGAGGGGGCACAGATACGCAGTATTTT.

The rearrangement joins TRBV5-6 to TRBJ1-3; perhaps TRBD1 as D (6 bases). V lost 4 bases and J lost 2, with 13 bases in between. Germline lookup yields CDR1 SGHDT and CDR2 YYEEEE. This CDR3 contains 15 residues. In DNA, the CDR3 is TGTGCCAGCAGCCGAACAGGGTCTGCTGGAAACACCATATATTTT. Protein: CASSRTGSAGNTIYF.

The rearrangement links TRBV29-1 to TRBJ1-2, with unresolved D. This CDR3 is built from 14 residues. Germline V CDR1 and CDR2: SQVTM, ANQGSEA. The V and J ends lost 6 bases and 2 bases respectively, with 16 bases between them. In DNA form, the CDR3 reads TGCAGCGTCCCCCTCTTGACGGAGAACTATGGCTACACCTTC. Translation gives CSVPLLTENYGYTF.

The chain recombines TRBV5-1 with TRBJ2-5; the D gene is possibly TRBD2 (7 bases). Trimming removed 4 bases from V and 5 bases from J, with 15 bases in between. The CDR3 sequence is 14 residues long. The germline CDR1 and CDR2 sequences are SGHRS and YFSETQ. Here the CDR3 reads CASSEGGPPETQYF. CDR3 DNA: TGCGCCAGCAGCGAGGGGGGGCCCCCGGAGACCCAGTACTTC.

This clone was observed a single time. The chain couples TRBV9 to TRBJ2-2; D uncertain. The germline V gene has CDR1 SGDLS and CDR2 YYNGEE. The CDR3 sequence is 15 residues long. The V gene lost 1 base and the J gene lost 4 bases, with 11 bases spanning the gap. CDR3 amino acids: CASSVKVYTTGELFF. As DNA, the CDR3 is TGTGCCAGCAGCGTAAAGGTGTATACCACCGGGGAGCTGTTTTTT.

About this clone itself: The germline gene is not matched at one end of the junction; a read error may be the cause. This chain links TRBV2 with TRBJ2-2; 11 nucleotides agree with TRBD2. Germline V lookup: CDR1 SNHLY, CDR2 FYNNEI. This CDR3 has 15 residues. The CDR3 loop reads CASRELAGGSGELFF. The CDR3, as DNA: TGTGCCAGCCGTGAGCTAGCGGGGGGTTCCGGGGAGCTGTTTTTT.